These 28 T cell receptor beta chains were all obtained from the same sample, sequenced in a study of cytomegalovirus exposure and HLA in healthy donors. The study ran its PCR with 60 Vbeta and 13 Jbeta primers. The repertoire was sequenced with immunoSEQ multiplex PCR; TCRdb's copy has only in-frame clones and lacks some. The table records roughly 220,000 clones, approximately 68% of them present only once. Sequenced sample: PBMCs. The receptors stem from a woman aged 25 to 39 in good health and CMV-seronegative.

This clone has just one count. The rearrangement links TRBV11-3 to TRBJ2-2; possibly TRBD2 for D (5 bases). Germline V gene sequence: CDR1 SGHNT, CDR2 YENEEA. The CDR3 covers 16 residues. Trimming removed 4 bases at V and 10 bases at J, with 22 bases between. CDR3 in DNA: TGTGCCAGCAGCTCCCTGCGGGCCACAGACCGTGAGGAGCTGTTTTTT. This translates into CASSSLRATDREELFF.

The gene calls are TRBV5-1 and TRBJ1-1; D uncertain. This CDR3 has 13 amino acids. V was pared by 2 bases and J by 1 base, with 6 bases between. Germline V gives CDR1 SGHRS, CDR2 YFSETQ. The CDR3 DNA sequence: TGCGCCAGCAGCTTCGAGGAGAACACTGAAGCTTTCTTT. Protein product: CASSFEENTEAFF.

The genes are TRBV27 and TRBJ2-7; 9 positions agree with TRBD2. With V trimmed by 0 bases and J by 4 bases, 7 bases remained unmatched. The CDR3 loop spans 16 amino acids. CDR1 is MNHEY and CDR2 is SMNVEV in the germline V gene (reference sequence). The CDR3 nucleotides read TGTGCCAGCAGTTTATCGGGTAGCGGGAGATATTACGAGCAGTACTTC. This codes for CASSLSGSGRYYEQYF.

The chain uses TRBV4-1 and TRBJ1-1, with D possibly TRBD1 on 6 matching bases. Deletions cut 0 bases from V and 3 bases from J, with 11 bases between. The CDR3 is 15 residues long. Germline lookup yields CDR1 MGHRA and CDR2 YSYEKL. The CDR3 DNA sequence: TGCGCCAGCAGCCAAGATTGGGAGGGGGACACTGAAGCTTTCTTT. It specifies CASSQDWEGDTEAFF.

In DNA, the CDR3 is TGTGCCATCAGTGAGTCGAGGCAAGGAACAGATACGCAGTATTTT. Protein sequence: CAISESRQGTDTQYF. The chain has TRBV10-3 and TRBJ2-3; no clear D. Trimming left V 0 bases short and J 3 bases short, with 10 bases between. This CDR3 has 15 residues. Germline V gene lookup returns CDR1 ENHRY and CDR2 SYGVKD.

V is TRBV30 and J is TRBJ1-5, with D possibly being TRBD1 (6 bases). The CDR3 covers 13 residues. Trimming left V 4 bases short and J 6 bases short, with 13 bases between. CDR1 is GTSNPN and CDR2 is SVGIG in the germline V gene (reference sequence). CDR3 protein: CAWTTGMGQPQHF. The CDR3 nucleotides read TGTGCCTGGACTACAGGGATGGGTCAGCCCCAGCATTTT. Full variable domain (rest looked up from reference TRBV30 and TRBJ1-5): SQTIHQWPATLVQPVGSPLSLECTVEGTSNPNLYWYRQAAGRGLQLLFYSVGIGQISSEVPQNLSASRPQDRQFILSSKKLLLSDSGFYLCAWTTGMGQPQHFGDGTRLSIL.

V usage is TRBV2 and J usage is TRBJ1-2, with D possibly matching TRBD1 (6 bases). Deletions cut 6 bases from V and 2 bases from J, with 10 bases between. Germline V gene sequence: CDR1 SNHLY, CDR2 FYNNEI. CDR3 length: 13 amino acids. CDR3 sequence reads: CASSRGPNYGYTF. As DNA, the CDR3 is TGTGCCAGCAGCAGGGGTCCCAACTATGGCTACACCTTC. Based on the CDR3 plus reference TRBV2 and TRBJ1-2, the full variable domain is EPEVTQTPSHQVTQMGQEVILRCVPISNHLYFYWYRQILGQKVEFLVSFYNNEISEKSEIFDDQFSVERPDGSNFTLKIRSTKLEDSAMYFCASSRGPNYGYTFGSGTRLTVV.

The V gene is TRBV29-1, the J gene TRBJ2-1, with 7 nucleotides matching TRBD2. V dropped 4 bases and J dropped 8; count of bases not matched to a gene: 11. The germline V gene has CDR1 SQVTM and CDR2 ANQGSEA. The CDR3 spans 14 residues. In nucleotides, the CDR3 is TGCAGCGTTGGCGGGAGTAATGGGAACGATGAGCAGTTCTTC. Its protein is CSVGGSNGNDEQFF.

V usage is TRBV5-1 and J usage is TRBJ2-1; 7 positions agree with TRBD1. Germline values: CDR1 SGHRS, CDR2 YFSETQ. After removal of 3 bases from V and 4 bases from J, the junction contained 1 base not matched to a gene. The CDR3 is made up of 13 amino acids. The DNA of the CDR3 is TGCGCCAGCAGCTGGACAGGATACAATGAGCAGTTCTTC. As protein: CASSWTGYNEQFF. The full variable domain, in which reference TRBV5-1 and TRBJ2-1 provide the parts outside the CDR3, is KAGVTQTPRYLIKTRGQQVTLSCSPISGHRSVSWYQQTPGQGLQFLFEYFSETQRNKGNFPGRFSGRQFSNSRSEMNVSTLELGDSALYLCASSWTGYNEQFFGPGTRLTVL.

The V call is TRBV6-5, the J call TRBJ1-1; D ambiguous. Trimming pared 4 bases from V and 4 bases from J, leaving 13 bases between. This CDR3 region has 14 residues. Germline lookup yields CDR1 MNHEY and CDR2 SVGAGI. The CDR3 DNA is TGTGCCAGCAGTTTCGAGGGAAGGCCCACTGAAGCTTTCTTT. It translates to CASSFEGRPTEAFF.

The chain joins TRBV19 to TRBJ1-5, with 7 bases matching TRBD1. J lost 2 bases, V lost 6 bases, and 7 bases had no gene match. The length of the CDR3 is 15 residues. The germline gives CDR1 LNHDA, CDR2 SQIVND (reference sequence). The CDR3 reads CASRTTGEGNQPQHF. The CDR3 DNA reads TGTGCCAGTAGAACAACAGGGGAGGGCAATCAGCCCCAGCATTTT.

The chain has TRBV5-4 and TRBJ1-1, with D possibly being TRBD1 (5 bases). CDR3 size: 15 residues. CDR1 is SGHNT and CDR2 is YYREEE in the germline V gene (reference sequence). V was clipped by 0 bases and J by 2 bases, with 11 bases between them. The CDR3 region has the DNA TGTGCCAGCAGCTTGGGACAGCTTCTAAACACTGAAGCTTTCTTT. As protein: CASSLGQLLNTEAFF.

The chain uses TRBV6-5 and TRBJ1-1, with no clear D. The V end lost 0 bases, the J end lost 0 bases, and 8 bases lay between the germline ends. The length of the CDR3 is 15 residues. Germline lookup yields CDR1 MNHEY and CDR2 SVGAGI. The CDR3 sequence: CASSYSNYMNTEAFF. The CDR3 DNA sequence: TGTGCCAGCAGTTACTCGAATTACATGAACACTGAAGCTTTCTTT.

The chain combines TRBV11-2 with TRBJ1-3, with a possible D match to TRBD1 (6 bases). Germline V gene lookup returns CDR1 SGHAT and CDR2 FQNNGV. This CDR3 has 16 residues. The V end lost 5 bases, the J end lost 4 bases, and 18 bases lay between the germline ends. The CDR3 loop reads CASSTHHRDWGNTIYF. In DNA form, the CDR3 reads TGTGCCAGCAGCACGCACCACAGGGATTGGGGAAACACCATATATTTT.

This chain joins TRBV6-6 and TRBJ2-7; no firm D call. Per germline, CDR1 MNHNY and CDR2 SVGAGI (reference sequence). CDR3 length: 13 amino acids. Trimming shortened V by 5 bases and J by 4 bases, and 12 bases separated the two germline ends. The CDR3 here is CASSGGLLYEQYF. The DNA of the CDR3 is TGTGCCAGCAGTGGCGGCCTCCTTTACGAGCAGTACTTC.

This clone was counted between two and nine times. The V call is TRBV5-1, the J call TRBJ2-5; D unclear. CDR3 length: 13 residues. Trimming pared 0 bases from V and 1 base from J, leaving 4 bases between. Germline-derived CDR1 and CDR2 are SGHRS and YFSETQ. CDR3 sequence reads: CASSLGAQETQYF. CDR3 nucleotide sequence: TGCGCCAGCAGCTTGGGGGCCCAAGAGACCCAGTACTTC. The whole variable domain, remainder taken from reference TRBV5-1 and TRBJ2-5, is KAGVTQTPRYLIKTRGQQVTLSCSPISGHRSVSWYQQTPGQGLQFLFEYFSETQRNKGNFPGRFSGRQFSNSRSEMNVSTLELGDSALYLCASSLGAQETQYFGPGTRLLVL.

The CDR3 loop reads CASSSPGDTEAFF. The CDR3 DNA sequence: TGTGCCAGCAGTTCTCCGGGGGACACTGAAGCTTTCTTT. V gene TRBV6-6 combines with J gene TRBJ1-1; possibly TRBD1 for D (5 bases). From germline, CDR1 is MNHNY and CDR2 SVGAGI (reference sequence). The CDR3 sequence is 13 residues long. The V gene lost 4 bases and the J gene lost 3 bases, with 9 bases spanning the gap.

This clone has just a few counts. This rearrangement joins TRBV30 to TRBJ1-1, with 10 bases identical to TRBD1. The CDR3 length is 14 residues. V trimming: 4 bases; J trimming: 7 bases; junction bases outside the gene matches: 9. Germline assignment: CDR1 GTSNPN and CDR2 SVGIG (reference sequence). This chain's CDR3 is CAWTAGTGEGEAFF. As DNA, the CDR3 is TGTGCCTGGACCGCCGGGACAGGGGAGGGTGAAGCTTTCTTT.

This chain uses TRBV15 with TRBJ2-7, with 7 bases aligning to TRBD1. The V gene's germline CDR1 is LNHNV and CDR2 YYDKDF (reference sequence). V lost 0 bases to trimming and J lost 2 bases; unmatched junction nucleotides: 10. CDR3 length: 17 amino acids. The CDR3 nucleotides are TGTGCCACCAGCAGAGAGGTGGGGACAGCCGGTCCCTACGAGCAGTACTTC. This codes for CATSREVGTAGPYEQYF.

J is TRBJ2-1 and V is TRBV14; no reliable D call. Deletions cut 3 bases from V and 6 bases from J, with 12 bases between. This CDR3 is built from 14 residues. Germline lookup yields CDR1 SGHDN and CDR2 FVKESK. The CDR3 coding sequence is TGTGCCAGCAGCCACGTCCCTAGTACCAATGAGCAGTTCTTC. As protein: CASSHVPSTNEQFF. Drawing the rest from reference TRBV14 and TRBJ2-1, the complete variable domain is EAGVTQFPSHSVIEKGQTVTLRCDPISGHDNLYWYRRVMGKEIKFLLHFVKESKQDESGMPNNRFLAERTGGTYSTLKVQPAELEDSGVYFCASSHVPSTNEQFFGPGTRLTVL.

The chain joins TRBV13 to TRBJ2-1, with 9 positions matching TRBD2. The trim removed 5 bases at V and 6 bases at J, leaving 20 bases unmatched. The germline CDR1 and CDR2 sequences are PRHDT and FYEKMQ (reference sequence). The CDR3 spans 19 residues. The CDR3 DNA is TGTGCCAGCAGCCCTCTAAGTCAGCGGGGGGTGTTCAGCCGCAATGAGCAGTTCTTC. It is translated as CASSPLSQRGVFSRNEQFF.

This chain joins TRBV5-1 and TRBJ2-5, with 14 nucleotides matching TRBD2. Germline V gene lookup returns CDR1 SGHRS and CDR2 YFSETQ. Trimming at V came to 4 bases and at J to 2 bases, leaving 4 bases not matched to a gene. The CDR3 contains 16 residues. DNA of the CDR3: TGCGCCAGCAGCCCGGGACTAGCGGGGGTTCAAGAGACCCAGTACTTC. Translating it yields CASSPGLAGVQETQYF.

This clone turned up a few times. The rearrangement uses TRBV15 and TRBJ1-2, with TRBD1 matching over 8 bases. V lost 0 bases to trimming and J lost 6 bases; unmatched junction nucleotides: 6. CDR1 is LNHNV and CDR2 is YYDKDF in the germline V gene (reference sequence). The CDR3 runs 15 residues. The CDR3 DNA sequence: TGTGCCACCAGCAGAGATGGTTCCAGGGGGCATGGCTACACCTTC. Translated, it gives CATSRDGSRGHGYTF. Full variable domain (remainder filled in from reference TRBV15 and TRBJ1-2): DAMVIQNPRYQVTQFGKPVTLSCSQTLNHNVMYWYQQKSSQAPKLLFHYYDKDFNNEADTPDNFQSRRPNTSFCFLDIRSPGLGDTAMYLCATSRDGSRGHGYTFGSGTRLTVV.

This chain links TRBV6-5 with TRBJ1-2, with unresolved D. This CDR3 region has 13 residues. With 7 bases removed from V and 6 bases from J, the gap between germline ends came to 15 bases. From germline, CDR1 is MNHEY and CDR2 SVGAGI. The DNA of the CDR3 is TGTGCCAGCACTCAAAGGCGGAACGATGGCTACACCTTC. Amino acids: CASTQRRNDGYTF.

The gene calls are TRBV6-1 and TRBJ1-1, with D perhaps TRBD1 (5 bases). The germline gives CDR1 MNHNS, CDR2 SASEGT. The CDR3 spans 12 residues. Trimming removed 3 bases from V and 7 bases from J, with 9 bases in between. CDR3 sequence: CASSDRDFEAFF. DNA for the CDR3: TGTGCCAGCAGTGACCGGGACTTTGAAGCTTTCTTT.

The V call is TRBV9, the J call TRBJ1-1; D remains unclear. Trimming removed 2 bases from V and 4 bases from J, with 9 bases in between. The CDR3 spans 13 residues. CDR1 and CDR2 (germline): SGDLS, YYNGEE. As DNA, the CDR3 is TGTGCCAGCAGCGTCAGCGTCGGCACTGAAGCTTTCTTT. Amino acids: CASSVSVGTEAFF. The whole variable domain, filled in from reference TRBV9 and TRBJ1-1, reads DSGVTQTPKHLITATGQRVTLRCSPRSGDLSVYWYQQSLDQGLQFLIQYYNGEERAKGNILERFSAQQFPDLHSELNLSSLELGDSALYFCASSVSVGTEAFFGQGTRLTVV.

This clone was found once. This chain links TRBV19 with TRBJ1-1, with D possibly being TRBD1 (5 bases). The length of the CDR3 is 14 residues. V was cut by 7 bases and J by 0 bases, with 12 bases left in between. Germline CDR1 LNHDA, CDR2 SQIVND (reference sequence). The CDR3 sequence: CASTWGSMNTEAFF. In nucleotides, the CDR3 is TGTGCCAGTACTTGGGGCTCCATGAACACTGAAGCTTTCTTT.

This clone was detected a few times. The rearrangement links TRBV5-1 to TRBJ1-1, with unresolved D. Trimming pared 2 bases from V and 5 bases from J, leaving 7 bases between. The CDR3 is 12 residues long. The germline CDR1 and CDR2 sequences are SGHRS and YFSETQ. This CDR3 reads CASSLEGTEAFF. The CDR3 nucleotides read TGCGCCAGCAGCTTAGAGGGAACTGAAGCTTTCTTT.